The sequence of this TCR beta chain was determined in a study of T-cell memory formation after mild COVID-19. Each CDR3 protein gets one entry after TCRdb re-called the 5' RACE reads with MiXCR. The top ten clones hold 12% of a sample with about 470,000 distinct CDR3 sequences, approximately 18% of them seen once. The CDR3 totals 14 residues. Germline V lookup: CDR1 SGHTA, CDR2 FQGTGA. V lost 4 bases, J lost 1 base, and 10 bases lay in between. The sequenced sample consisted of PBMCs or a T cell subset sorted from them (not recorded which). The clonotype was recovered from an adult woman who had mild COVID-19 (a few samples of this study predate the infection). Cell type and time point are not known. The V and J genes are TRBV7-3 and TRBJ2-5; either TRBD1 or TRBD2 may supply D (5 bases each). CDR3 coding DNA: TGTGCCAGCAGCTCCGGGACCTCCCAAGAGACCCAGTACTTC. Its protein is CASSSGTSQETQYF.